These T cell receptor beta chains were read from a single sample in a study of regulatory T cells in long-lasting Graves disease. TCRdb independently ran MiXCR on the multiplex PCR reads; one entry per CDR3 protein. In the table there are 350,000 to 500,000 distinct CDR3 sequences, about 14% of which are singletons. This sample was shared with a second study, whose subject was T cells in Graves' hyperthyroidism and ophthalmopathy.

Sequencing used peripheral blood mononuclear cells (PBMCs), obtained at new diagnosis, from a patient treated with antithyroid drugs. The receptors derive from a woman aged 45 to 65 with Graves disease. Each CDR3 is given with its conserved first and last residue. Fields, in order: D gene, J gene, clone size, V gene, CDR3 DNA, CDR3 protein. The D gene is left open where the match is weak. The size entry is marked missing in some rows and otherwise reads once, few, many or a size class.

>-|TRBJ2-4|-|TRBV11-2
TGTGCCAGCAGCCCCGGGTTAGCCAAAAACATTCAGTGCTTC
CASSPGLAKNIQCF
>TRBD1|TRBJ2-6|few|TRBV27
TGTGCCAGCAGTTTATGGACAGGAAACTCTGGGGCCAACGTCCTGACTTTC
CASSLWTGNSGANVLTF
>TRBD1|TRBJ1-1|-|TRBV5-5
TGTGCCAGCAGCCCACAGGGGGGTCTGGCTTTCTTT
CASSPQGGLAFF
>-|TRBJ2-7|-|TRBV10-2
TGCGCCAGCAGTGTAGGAGAAGGACTTTCCTACGAGCAGTACTTC
CASSVGEGLSYEQYF
>-|TRBJ1-2|many|TRBV28
TGTGCCAGCAGTTTATACTATGGCTACACCTTC
CASSLYYGYTF
>-|TRBJ1-2|-|TRBV5-1
TGCGCCAGCAGCTGGGGGGCGAGTGACTATGGCTACACCTTC
CASSWGASDYGYTF
>-|TRBJ2-1|few|TRBV27
TGTGCCAGCAGTTTCCTCGGACCAAATGGTTCACAGTTCTTC
CASSFLGPNGSQFF
>-|TRBJ1-1|many|TRBV28
TGTGCCAGCAGTAATCCGGGACGGACGTTGAACACTGAAGCTTTCTTT
CASSNPGRTLNTEAFF
>-|TRBJ1-6|few|TRBV7-9
TGTGCCAGCAACAGCGACAGCAAACTCTCCTATAATTCACCCCTCCACTTT
CASNSDSKLSYNSPLHF
>TRBD1|TRBJ1-3|many|TRBV6-5
TGTGCCAGCAGTTACTCGGGACAGGTTGGAAACACCATATATTTT
CASSYSGQVGNTIYF
>TRBD2|TRBJ2-1|many|TRBV2
TGTGCCAGCAGCGCCCGGTGGCGGGAGGCCTACAATGAGCAGTTCTTC
CASSARWREAYNEQFF
>TRBD2|TRBJ2-5|-|TRBV27
TGTGCCAGCAGTATGGGACTAGTAGCGAATGAGCAGTACTTC
CASSMGLVANEQYF
>TRBD2|TRBJ2-3|many|TRBV10-3
TGTGCCATCAGCAAGGGACTAGCGGGAGTCTCAGATACGCAGTATTTT
CAISKGLAGVSDTQYF
>-|TRBJ2-6|few|TRBV27
TGTGCCAGCAGACTTTACTCTGGGGCCAACGTCCTGACTTTC
CASRLYSGANVLTF
>-|TRBJ2-2|-|TRBV11-2
TGTGTCAGCAGCTCTGGGCTTAACACCGGGGAGCTGTTTTTT
CVSSSGLNTGELFF
>TRBD2|TRBJ2-7|many|TRBV6-1
TGTGCCGTTGGTCGTGGCAGGGAGGGTAAACGGGTTGTCTACGAGCAGTACTTC
CAVGRGREGKRVVYEQYF
>-|TRBJ2-3|-|TRBV19
TGTGCCAGTAGTATAGCTGTGAGCACAGATACGCAGTATTTT
CASSIAVSTDTQYF
>-|TRBJ1-2|few|TRBV5-4
TGTGCCAGCAGCCCCGACCTTGGAGGGGCGGGTGGCTACACCTTC
CASSPDLGGAGGYTF
>-|TRBJ2-1|-|TRBV6-1
TGTGCCAGCGGCCCCGCCCCCTCCTACAATGAGCAGTTCTTC
CASGPAPSYNEQFF
>-|TRBJ2-2|many|TRBV10-1
TGCGCCAGCAGTGATGGTAGCGCCAGCACCGGGGAGCTGTTTTTT
CASSDGSASTGELFF
>-|TRBJ1-5|few|TRBV7-2
TGTGCCAGCAGCGGACGTTTTAATCAGCCCCAGCATTTT
CASSGRFNQPQHF
>TRBD2|TRBJ2-1|many|TRBV6-1
TGTGCCAGCACCCTAGGGCTAGCGGGGTACAATGAGCAGTTCTTC
CASTLGLAGYNEQFF
>TRBD2|TRBJ2-7|many|TRBV3-1
TGTGCCAGCAGCCAAGATCAAGGTAGCGGGAGGCCACCCTACGAGCAGTACTTC
CASSQDQGSGRPPYEQYF
>TRBD2|TRBJ2-7|-|TRBV7-9
TGTGCCAGCAGCGCTCCGGGACTAGCGGCTAGGCAGTACTTC
CASSAPGLAARQYF
>TRBD1|TRBJ2-1|-|TRBV7-9
TGTGCCAGCAGCCCGGGGACAGGACCCGACAATGAGCAGTTCTTC
CASSPGTGPDNEQFF
>TRBD1|TRBJ1-5|few|TRBV6-2/TRBV6-3
TGTGCCAGCACCCCCGTGGCAGGGGGGAATCAGCCCCAGCATTTT
CASTPVAGGNQPQHF
>-|TRBJ2-7|many|TRBV6-5
TGTGCCAGCAGTTACCAGGGGGGATACGAGCAGTACTTC
CASSYQGGYEQYF
>-|TRBJ2-5|many|TRBV28
TGTGCCAGCAGTGGACACGACCAAGAGACCCAGTACTTC
CASSGHDQETQYF
>-|TRBJ2-7|few|TRBV20-1
TGCAGTGCTGGACCCTCAAGCTCCTACGAGCAGTACTTC
CSAGPSSSYEQYF
>-|TRBJ1-5|few|TRBV27
TGTGCCATCAGGGCAGGTCCCAATCAGCCCCAGCATTTT
CAIRAGPNQPQHF
>-|TRBJ2-3|many|TRBV5-6
TGTGCCAGCAGCAAGGACGGCACAGATACGCAGTATTTT
CASSKDGTDTQYF
>TRBD1|TRBJ2-7|many|TRBV11-2
TGTGCCAGCAGTAGGGACAGGAGCTCCTACGAGCAGTACTTC
CASSRDRSSYEQYF
>TRBD1|TRBJ1-5|many|TRBV7-2
TGTGCCAGCAGCTTACTGGGACAGCTGAGCAATCAGCCCCAGCATTTT
CASSLLGQLSNQPQHF
>TRBD1|TRBJ2-7|many|TRBV27
TGTGCCAGCAGCCGGACAGGAGAATTTTACGAGCAGTACTTC
CASSRTGEFYEQYF
>TRBD2|TRBJ2-5|many|TRBV6-1
TGTGCCAGCAGTGAAAGGGGACTAGCGCAGACCCAGTACTTC
CASSERGLAQTQYF
>TRBD2|TRBJ2-5|many|TRBV7-9
TGTGCCAGCAACTCGGGACTAGCGGAAGAGACCCAGTACTTC
CASNSGLAEETQYF
>TRBD1|TRBJ2-1|-|TRBV5-1
TGCGCCAGCAGCTCCCACGGGACAGCGTATATTGGGCAGTTCTTC
CASSSHGTAYIGQFF
>TRBD1|TRBJ1-3|-|TRBV16
TGTGCCAGCAGCCGCCTCACAGGGGATCTTTCTGGAAACACCATATATTTT
CASSRLTGDLSGNTIYF
>TRBD1|TRBJ2-7|many|TRBV28
TGTGCCAGCAGTTTACCCAGGGCAGGGGGCTTCGAGCAGTACTTC
CASSLPRAGGFEQYF
>-|TRBJ2-6|-|TRBV18
TGTGCCAGCTCACCCGCCCTCTCTGGGGCCAACGTCCTGACTTTC
CASSPALSGANVLTF
>-|TRBJ2-2|few|TRBV7-7
TGTGCTAGCAGCTTAAGCGTTGGACGGCGGGGCACCGGGGAGCTGTTTTTT
CASSLSVGRRGTGELFF
>-|TRBJ2-7|few|TRBV29-1
TGCAGCGTTGAAGCCGGGAAATACTACGAGCAGTACTTC
CSVEAGKYYEQYF
>-|TRBJ2-2|few|TRBV5-1
TGCGCCAGCAGCTTGGCCTCGGTGTCTAGCGCGACGGGGTTTCGTCGGACCGGGGAGCTGTTTTTT
CASSLASVSSATGFRRTGELFF
>TRBD2|TRBJ2-1|many|TRBV5-6
TGTGCCAGCAGCTTAGCGGGACTAGCGGGAGGGGAGCAGTTCTTC
CASSLAGLAGGEQFF
>-|TRBJ2-3|many|TRBV6-1
TGTGCCACCTGGTCCAGTGGCTATACGCAGTATTTT
CATWSSGYTQYF
>-|TRBJ2-1|many|TRBV28
TGTGCCAGCAGTACATATAGCGGCTCCTACAATGAGCAGTTCTTC
CASSTYSGSYNEQFF
>TRBD2|TRBJ2-3|few|TRBV30
TGTGCCTGGAGTGAGGCGGGAGCAGATACGCAGTATTTT
CAWSEAGADTQYF
>-|TRBJ2-7|many|TRBV14
TGTGCCAGCAGCCAAGAGAGCGTATACGAGCAGTACTTC
CASSQESVYEQYF
>-|TRBJ2-7|few|TRBV29-1
TGCAGCGTTGGGGGGGAGAGGGCCTACGAGCAGTACTTC
CSVGGERAYEQYF
>TRBD1|TRBJ1-2|many|TRBV2
TGTGCCAGCAGTGCCGGGACAGGGGGCAACTATGGCTACACCTTC
CASSAGTGGNYGYTF
>-|TRBJ1-1|many|TRBV6-1
TGTGCCAGCAGCAAGTCCGGGAACACTGAAGCTTTCTTT
CASSKSGNTEAFF
>TRBD1|TRBJ1-2|many|TRBV20-1
TGCAGTGCTAGAGTGAGTTCGGGACAGCTTAACTATGGCTACACCTTC
CSARVSSGQLNYGYTF
>-|TRBJ2-7|few|TRBV9
TGTGCCAGCAGCGCCAAAGGAGGGCCAGGCGAGCAGTACTTC
CASSAKGGPGEQYF
>TRBD1|TRBJ1-1|many|TRBV12-3/TRBV12-4
TGTGCCAGCAGCCACGGACAGGGGATGAACACTGAAGCTTTCTTT
CASSHGQGMNTEAFF